This entry concerns a single T cell receptor beta chain. The antigen is unknown. This sample stems from a study of vaccination effects on CD4 cells after COVID-19. About the research overall: Either the mRNA-1273 or the BNT162b2 vaccine was given to participants as two doses.

With the ViraFEST assay, the study expanded antigen-specific CD4+ T cells using viral peptide pools, then sequenced them. With about ten days of culture completed, CD4+ T cells were isolated. Deletions cut 0 bases from V and 1 base from J, with 6 bases between. From germline, CDR1 is LGHNA and CDR2 YSLEER. This CDR3 spans 14 amino acids. Study observations and caveats: Healthy vaccinees showed cross-reactivity with common cold coronaviruses in only 1 of 255 vaccine-induced clones.

TCRdb keeps only in-frame clones here, not all; method: immunoSEQ multiplex PCR. The sample carries around 12,000 clones, approximately 69% recorded once. This TCR was recovered from a human donor who received a COVID-19 vaccine. Sequencing was performed on CD4+ T cells from PBMCs cultured with HCoV-229E spike peptides, taken before COVID-19 vaccination. This rearrangement joins TRBV4-3 to TRBJ1-1; D unclear. CDR3 protein: CASSQEGRNTEAFF. CDR3 coding DNA: TGCGCCAGCAGCCAAGAGGGGAGGAACACTGAAGCTTTCTTT.